Following are 18 T cell receptor beta chains from one sample sequenced in a study of blood T cell repertoires in COVID-19 (dated by TCRdb to about 2020). Libraries came from the immunoSEQ multiplex PCR assay. TCRdb obtained this table from immuneACCESS and retained in-frame rearrangements with V and J assigned. These tables miss some clones; where compared with another copy, unresolved V genes account for less than half of the shortfall, and the remainder is unexplained. This sample gives a few hundred thousand clones in total; 86% of them show up just once. The top ten clones comprise about 3.1% of the sample. Sequenced: PBMCs or T cells enriched from blood (not recorded which). These receptors were obtained from a woman in her 50s in a cohort exposed to, infected with or recovered from COVID-19 (not recorded which).

V gene TRBV5-4 combines with J gene TRBJ1-6; 7 bases fit TRBD1. This CDR3 contains 17 residues. With 4 bases clipped from V and 8 bases from J, the junction kept 15 bases outside the gene matches. CDR1 and CDR2 from the germline V gene are SGHNT and YYREEE (reference sequence). The CDR3 protein is CASSPRPTGTYDSPLHF. The DNA of the CDR3 is TGTGCCAGCAGCCCGAGACCGACAGGGACTTATGATTCACCCCTCCACTTT.

The chain uses TRBV12-5 and TRBJ1-6; D might be TRBD1 (5 bases). The V gene lost 4 bases and the J gene lost 9 bases, with 22 bases spanning the gap. The CDR3 is 17 residues long. Per the germline V gene, CDR1 is LGHNT and CDR2 is FRNRAP. The CDR3 DNA reads as TGTGCTAGTGGTTCGCCCCTCGGGGGGACCTACCCTTCACCCCTCCACTTT. It translates to CASGSPLGGTYPSPLHF.

The chain is built from TRBV5-4 and TRBJ2-7; 8 positions agree with TRBD1. The germline V gene encodes CDR1 SGHNT and CDR2 YYREEE (reference sequence). The CDR3 has 14 residues. The V segment lost 3 bases and the J segment 1 base; nucleotides outside the gene matches: 3. The CDR3 nucleotides are TGTGCCAGCAGCTACCGGACAGGGTCCTACGAGCAGTACTTC. Translated, it gives CASSYRTGSYEQYF.

This clone appeared a few times. The chain links TRBV11-3 to TRBJ2-1; D is perhaps TRBD1 (5 bases). The germline CDR1 and CDR2 sequences are SGHNT and YENEEA. V was pared by 8 bases and J by 0 bases, with 8 bases between. The CDR3 is 13 amino acids. The CDR3 sequence: CASDQGSYNEQFF. DNA for the CDR3: TGTGCCAGCGACCAGGGCTCCTACAATGAGCAGTTCTTC. Looking up the rest from reference TRBV11-3 and TRBJ2-1 gives the full variable domain: EAGVVQSPRYKIIEKKQPVAFWCNPISGHNTLYWYLQNLGQGPELLIRYENEEAVDDSQLPKDRFSAERLKGVDSTLKIQPAELGDSAVYLCASDQGSYNEQFFGPGTRLTVL.

The rearrangement uses TRBV4-2 and TRBJ1-5; D not resolved. Germline CDR1 reads LGHNA; CDR2 reads YNFKEQ. This CDR3 comprises 16 residues. The V end lost 5 bases, the J end lost 3 bases, and 17 bases lay between the germline ends. The CDR3 region has the DNA TGTGCCAGCAGCTTCGAGTCGGGTCGCTTCAATCAGCCCCAGCATTTT. Translated: CASSFESGRFNQPQHF.

V and J are TRBV7-2 and TRBJ2-1; D is ambiguous. Per the germline V gene, CDR1 is SGHTA and CDR2 is FQGNSA. The CDR3 is 11 residues long. Deletions cut 8 bases from V and 3 bases from J, with 5 bases between. CDR3: CASSNYNEQFF. CDR3 DNA: TGTGCCAGCTCCAACTACAATGAGCAGTTCTTC. The variable domain in full, completed from reference TRBV7-2 and TRBJ2-1, reads GAGVSQSPSNKVTEKGKDVELRCDPISGHTALYWYRQSLGQGLEFLIYFQGNSAPDKSGLPSDRFSAERTGGSVSTLTIQRTQQEDSAVYLCASSNYNEQFFGPGTRLTVL.

This clone has only a few counts. This chain connects TRBV7-2 to TRBJ1-3; 9 bases align to TRBD1. J was trimmed by 4 bases and V by 2 bases; bases with no gene match: 12. The CDR3 has 18 residues. CDR1 is SGHTA and CDR2 is FQGNSA in the germline V gene. CDR3 loop: CASSLLFPGQGAGNTIYF. In DNA, the CDR3 is TGTGCCAGCAGCTTATTGTTCCCGGGACAGGGCGCGGGAAACACCATATATTTT. The full variable domain, in which reference TRBV7-2 and TRBJ1-3 provide the parts outside the CDR3, is GAGVSQSPSNKVTEKGKDVELRCDPISGHTALYWYRQSLGQGLEFLIYFQGNSAPDKSGLPSDRFSAERTGGSVSTLTIQRTQQEDSAVYLCASSLLFPGQGAGNTIYFGEGSWLTVV.

This clone showed up just a few times. J is TRBJ1-2 and V is TRBV10-2; tentative D call: TRBD1 (6 bases). The CDR3 totals 12 residues. Germline loops: CDR1 WSHSY, CDR2 SAAADI. V lost 7 bases and J 4 bases, leaving 10 bases between the germline ends. CDR3 coding DNA: TGCGCCAGCACACAAGGGGGCTATGGCTACACCTTC. Amino acid sequence: CASTQGGYGYTF.

The chain employs TRBV7-2 and TRBJ1-2; D is possibly TRBD1 (5 bases). The CDR3 runs 14 residues. The V gene lost 5 bases and the J gene lost 5 bases, with 15 bases spanning the gap. Germline lookup yields CDR1 SGHTA and CDR2 FQGNSA. For the CDR3, the DNA is TGTGCCAGCAGCCCCAAGGGACTTGGGTATGGCTACACCTTC. It is translated as CASSPKGLGYGYTF. Looking up the rest from reference TRBV7-2 and TRBJ1-2 gives the full variable domain: GAGVSQSPSNKVTEKGKDVELRCDPISGHTALYWYRQSLGQGLEFLIYFQGNSAPDKSGLPSDRFSAERTGGSVSTLTIQRTQQEDSAVYLCASSPKGLGYGYTFGSGTRLTVV.

Notes on this clone: This sample also contains other DNA sequences that code for the same CDR3. The V and J genes are TRBV5-1 and TRBJ2-2; 8 positions agree with TRBD1. CDR3 length: 15 amino acids. Germline V gives CDR1 SGHRS, CDR2 YFSETQ. V shed 4 bases, J shed 1 base, and the junction held 3 bases outside the gene matches. CDR3 DNA: TGCGCCAGCAGCCTCGGGACAGGGAACACCGGGGAGCTGTTTTTT. Protein product: CASSLGTGNTGELFF.

The genes are TRBV5-1 and TRBJ2-5; D is possibly TRBD2 (7 bases). The germline gives CDR1 SGHRS, CDR2 YFSETQ. Trimming removed 3 bases from V and 5 bases from J, with 14 bases in between. The CDR3 consists of 14 residues. CDR3 coding DNA: TGCGCCAGCAGCTGGGGGGGCCTTCGGGAGACCCAGTACTTC. As protein: CASSWGGLRETQYF.

J is TRBJ1-4 and V is TRBV7-9, with a weak D call TRBD1 (6 bases). Trimming shortened V by 5 bases and J by 8 bases, and 12 bases separated the two germline ends. The CDR3 is 13 amino acids. Germline assignment: CDR1 SEHNR and CDR2 FQNEAQ (reference sequence). CDR3 loop: CASSRTQGEKLFF. In DNA form, the CDR3 reads TGTGCCAGCAGCCGCACGCAGGGGGAAAAACTGTTTTTT.

A word on this clone: This sample also contains other DNA sequences that code for the same CDR3. The CDR3 nucleotides are TGCGCCAGCAGCTTATCTGGGACAGGGAACACTGAAGCTTTCTTT. Encoded protein: CASSLSGTGNTEAFF. The J gene is TRBJ1-1, the V gene TRBV5-1; the match to TRBD1 covers 8 bases. CDR3 length: 15 amino acids. The junction had 4 bases not matched to a gene; V was cut back by 2 bases and J by 1 base. From germline, CDR1 is SGHRS and CDR2 YFSETQ.

This clone was observed once. This chain links TRBV6-5 with TRBJ2-3; 11 positions match TRBD2. From germline, CDR1 is MNHEY and CDR2 SVGAGI. With 8 bases clipped from V and 6 bases from J, the junction kept 7 bases outside the gene matches. This CDR3 is built from 14 residues. CDR3 loop: CASRVAGGLDTQYF. The CDR3 DNA sequence: TGTGCCAGCCGGGTAGCGGGGGGGCTCGATACGCAGTATTTT.

The chain carries TRBV27 and TRBJ2-1, with D unresolved. The germline gives CDR1 MNHEY, CDR2 SMNVEV (reference sequence). The CDR3 totals 11 residues. Trimming took off 3 bases at V and 10 bases at J, with 7 bases between the two ends. In DNA, the CDR3 is TGTGCCAGCAGTTTTTTGAGGGAGCAGTTCTTC. This sequence encodes CASSFLREQFF.

This sequence joins TRBV28 and TRBJ1-2, with 7 bases aligning to TRBD1. Germline V lookup: CDR1 MDHEN, CDR2 SYDVKM. This CDR3 contains 13 residues. V was pared by 6 bases and J by 5 bases, with 6 bases of the junction left unmatched. Written as DNA, the CDR3 is TGTGCCAGCAGACCAGGACAGGCGTATGGCTACACCTTC. The encoded protein is CASRPGQAYGYTF.

The chain joins TRBV4-2 to TRBJ2-7, with D perhaps TRBD2 (6 bases). V gave up 0 bases and J gave up 3 bases, with 12 bases separating them. CDR1 is LGHNA, CDR2 YNFKEQ, per germline. This CDR3 is built from 15 residues. The CDR3 nucleotides are TGTGCCAGCAGCCAAGAGGCTAGCGCCTACTACGAGCAGTACTTC. It yields the protein CASSQEASAYYEQYF.

This clone was seen once. This chain connects TRBV5-5 to TRBJ2-7; the D is unclear. The CDR3 is made up of 13 amino acids. Trimming pared 2 bases from V and 3 bases from J, leaving 9 bases between. Germline V lookup: CDR1 SGHKS, CDR2 YYEKEE (reference sequence). The CDR3 nucleotides read TGTGCCAGCAGCTTAGGCAACAGCTACGAGCAGTACTTC. Its translation is CASSLGNSYEQYF.